This T cell receptor (beta chain) was profiled in a study of blood T cell repertoires in COVID-19. As for the study in general: Specimens from acute and convalescent COVID-19 originated in the United States, Italy and Spain. Sources were T cells, B-cell-depleted T cells, or PBMCs; the material itself was cDNA or gDNA.

CDR1 SGHNT and CDR2 YYREEE come from the germline V gene (reference sequence). V was cut by 5 bases and J by 4 bases, with 15 bases left in between. This CDR3 is built from 14 residues. Per the original data handling: Estimates of nucleated cell counts were drawn from the amplification of reference gene primers. Clones were read by immunoSEQ multiplex PCR, and TCRdb kept only the in-frame ones, dropping some. The V and J calls and clone size come from that table; D and trimming were worked out from the DNA. The sample has 140,000 to 150,000 clones; approximately 91% are singletons. The source material was peripheral blood. The chain couples TRBV5-4 to TRBJ1-2; tentative D call: TRBD1 (6 bases). This TCR was sampled from a man in his sixties or seventies with acute or convalescent COVID-19. CDR3 DNA sequence: TGTGCCAGCAGTCTCCTCACAGGGTTCTATGGCTACACCTTC. Protein: CASSLLTGFYGYTF.